The table lists the clone carrying this TCR beta chain with a few counts. Its cognate antigen is unknown. This sample is drawn from a study of molecular identifiers for immune sequencing clone quantification. TCRdb redid the calling of the PCR reads with MiXCR, one entry per CDR3 protein. The data show 400,000 to 600,000 distinct CDR3 sequences, about 20% seen once. Whole-study findings and limits: Because of identical TCR molecules sharing a barcode, sizes of highly expanded clones could be underestimated.

The CDR3 consists of 15 residues. CDR1 is SEHNR, CDR2 FQNEAQ, per germline (reference sequence). The V gene end was trimmed by 5 bases and the J gene end by 5 bases; junction bases not matched to a gene: 9. This sequence was found in a human donor in good health. Some libraries in this study had Jurkat cell RNA spiked in. The chain uses TRBV7-9 and TRBJ2-7; 10 positions agree with TRBD1. Sequencing was done on a sample of naive CD8+ T cells from blood, with Jurkat cell RNA spiked in. The subset here: FACS-sorted CD8+CD4-CCR7+CD45RA+ naive T cells. CDR3 sequence reads: CASSKTDRGPNEQYF. The CDR3 nucleotides are TGTGCCAGCAGCAAAACCGACAGGGGGCCCAACGAGCAGTACTTC.